This T cell receptor beta chain was observed in a study of shared clonotypes between healthy human individuals. Libraries were prepared by immunoSEQ multiplex PCR; TCRdb keeps only in-frame clonotypes and omits some of them. Of 2 million or so clones in the sample, about 94% were seen once. Naive CD8 cells comprised CD45RO-negative, CCR7-positively selected cells, excluding terminally differentiated effector memory CD45RA+ cells. The CDR3 totals 15 residues. Germline assignment: CDR1 MNHNY and CDR2 SVGAGI (reference sequence). The V gene lost 2 bases and the J gene lost 8 bases, with 15 bases spanning the gap.

The rearrangement joins TRBV6-6 to TRBJ1-4; no clear D gene. The sequenced sample consisted of naive CD8+ T cells sorted from blood. This receptor was obtained from a man aged 18 to 29 in good health. This CDR3 is CASSYDTAQEEKLFF. CDR3 in DNA: TGTGCCAGCAGTTACGACACCGCGCAGGAGGAAAAACTGTTTTTT.